A single sample gave rise to the 28 T cell receptor beta chains below, sequenced in a study of blood T cell repertoires in COVID-19. Method: immunoSEQ multiplex PCR; TCRdb's copy keeps in-frame clones and lacks some. The data show some 310,000 clones, 90% seen once. Sequenced: peripheral blood. These receptors all stem from a woman in her twenties or thirties with COVID-19, enrolled during active disease.

V is TRBV29-1 and J is TRBJ2-1; 11 bases agree with TRBD2. Germline V gene lookup returns CDR1 SQVTM and CDR2 ANQGSEA. Germline trimming cut 7 bases from V and 4 bases from J; bases unmatched to any gene: 6. There are 14 residues in the CDR3. In nucleotides, the CDR3 is TGCAGCGCCCGACTAGCGGGGAATTACAATGAGCAGTTCTTC. Residues: CSARLAGNYNEQFF.

The chain recombines TRBV10-2 with TRBJ2-2; TRBD1 agrees at 12 bases. The length of the CDR3 is 15 residues. The germline CDR1 and CDR2 sequences are WSHSY and SAAADI. V gave up 6 bases and J gave up 8 bases; unmatched junction bases: 7. This CDR3 is CASRSGTGGIGELFF. The CDR3, as DNA: TGCGCCAGCAGGTCCGGGACAGGGGGCATAGGGGAGCTGTTTTTT.

The J gene is TRBJ2-2, the V gene TRBV2; 12 bases map to TRBD2. The CDR3 consists of 16 residues. V lost 6 bases, J lost 5 bases, and 7 bases stayed unmatched. Germline assignment: CDR1 SNHLY and CDR2 FYNNEI. CDR3 loop: CASRGGTSGPTGELFF. DNA for the CDR3: TGTGCCAGCAGGGGAGGGACTAGCGGGCCGACCGGGGAGCTGTTTTTT. The full variable domain, completed using reference TRBV2 and TRBJ2-2, is EPEVTQTPSHQVTQMGQEVILRCVPISNHLYFYWYRQILGQKVEFLVSFYNNEISEKSEIFDDQFSVERPDGSNFTLKIRSTKLEDSAMYFCASRGGTSGPTGELFFGEGSRLTVL.

This clone appeared a single time. The V and J genes are TRBV27 and TRBJ2-1, with TRBD2 identical over 9 bases. J was trimmed by 5 bases and V by 5 bases; bases with no gene match: 10. The CDR3 spans 16 residues. In germline, CDR1 is MNHEY, CDR2 SMNVEV (reference sequence). CDR3 coding DNA: TGTGCCAGCAGTCATCTTAGCGGGAGAGTTAACAATGAGCAGTTCTTC. Translation: CASSHLSGRVNNEQFF.

The chain has TRBV25-1 and TRBJ1-4; TRBD1 matches at 10 bases. Germline V gene data show CDR1 as MGHDK and CDR2 as SYGVNS. The CDR3 is made up of 15 amino acids. V lost 4 bases to trimming and J lost 8 bases; unmatched junction nucleotides: 7. This CDR3 reads CASSVSTGGVEKLFF. In DNA, the CDR3 is TGTGCCAGCAGTGTATCGACAGGGGGCGTAGAAAAACTGTTTTTT.

The chain is built from TRBV25-1 and TRBJ1-2, with D perhaps TRBD1 (6 bases). The CDR3 loop spans 14 amino acids. CDR1 MGHDK and CDR2 SYGVNS come from the germline V gene. V lost 6 bases, J lost 2 bases, and 13 bases lay in between. The CDR3 nucleotides read TGTGCCAGCAGCCGGGACATGATAAACTATGGCTACACCTTC. Amino acids: CASSRDMINYGYTF.

This clone has a single count. The chain combines TRBV2 with TRBJ1-6, with TRBD1 matching over 10 bases. In germline, CDR1 is SNHLY, CDR2 FYNNEI. The CDR3 sequence is 14 residues long. The J segment lost 9 bases and the V segment lost 6 bases, leaving 5 bases of the junction unmatched. CDR3 bases: TGTGCCAGCAGCGTCGGGACAGGGGTTTCACCCCTCCACTTT. Residues: CASSVGTGVSPLHF.

This sequence joins TRBV6-4 and TRBJ1-5; 8 nucleotides agree with TRBD1. Germline assignment: CDR1 MRHNA and CDR2 SNTAGT. The junction had 11 bases not matched to a gene; V was cut back by 7 bases and J by 0 bases. The CDR3 length is 17 residues. The CDR3 DNA reads as TGTGCCAGCAACGGGACGGACAGGGTGAATAGCAATCAGCCCCAGCATTTT. Its translation: CASNGTDRVNSNQPQHF.

This clone has only one observation. This sequence joins TRBV9 and TRBJ1-2; D may be TRBD1 (6 bases). This CDR3 contains 16 residues. Per germline, CDR1 SGDLS and CDR2 YYNGEE. Trimming left V 0 bases short and J 0 bases short, with 12 bases between. Here the CDR3 reads CASSVAADSPNYGYTF. Here the CDR3 DNA reads TGTGCCAGCAGCGTAGCCGCGGACAGTCCTAACTATGGCTACACCTTC.

This clone has only one observation. The genes are TRBV18 and TRBJ1-3; D unclear. V shed 2 bases and J shed 3 bases, with 11 bases lying between them. The CDR3 spans 15 residues. Germline-derived CDR1 and CDR2 are KGHSH and LQKENI. The CDR3 nucleotides are TGTGCCAGCTCACCAGGAGGTTTAGGTGGAAACACCATATATTTT. Its translation is CASSPGGLGGNTIYF.

The J gene is TRBJ2-2, the V gene TRBV11-2; 7 bases align to TRBD2. Germline lookup yields CDR1 SGHAT and CDR2 FQNNGV. The length of the CDR3 is 15 residues. J was trimmed by 4 bases and V by 3 bases; bases with no gene match: 5. The CDR3 nucleotides read TGTGCCAGCAGCTTCGGGGGGTCCGCCACCGGGGAGCTGTTTTTT. This sequence encodes CASSFGGSATGELFF.

The chain has TRBV15 and TRBJ1-4, with 8 nucleotides matching TRBD1. Germline V CDR1 and CDR2: LNHNV, YYDKDF (reference sequence). The ends lost 3 bases at V and 7 bases at J; junction bases unmatched: 7. CDR3 length: 15 residues. The CDR3 here is CATSRAGGSGEKLFF. As DNA, the CDR3 is TGTGCCACCAGCAGGGCAGGGGGCTCGGGTGAAAAACTGTTTTTT.

This chain connects TRBV3-1 (or the pseudogene TRBV3-2) to TRBJ2-7; 8 nucleotides match TRBD2. V lost 1 base, J lost 2 bases, and 4 bases stayed unmatched. Germline assignment: CDR1 LGHDT and CDR2 YNNKEL (reference sequence). This CDR3 region has 15 residues. The CDR3 DNA is TGTGCCAGCAGCCAAGCCACTAGCGGACCCTACGAGCAGTACTTC. Protein sequence: CASSQATSGPYEQYF.

V usage is TRBV27 and J usage is TRBJ2-7, with 7 nucleotides matching TRBD1. V shed 6 bases and J 4 bases; nucleotides not matched to a gene: 12. CDR1 and CDR2 (germline): MNHEY, SMNVEV (reference sequence). The CDR3 runs 15 residues. CDR3 DNA: TGTGCCAGCAGAAGCCCGGGACAGTTCACTTACGAGCAGTACTTC. The encoded protein is CASRSPGQFTYEQYF.

The genes are TRBV7-9 and TRBJ2-1; 10 bases agree with TRBD2. The junction had 16 bases not matched to a gene; V was cut back by 3 bases and J by 5 bases. CDR3 size: 19 residues. CDR1 and CDR2 from the germline V gene are SEHNR and FQNEAQ (reference sequence). The CDR3 bases are TGTGCCAGCAGCTTCCCCCCTATAATGGGACTAGCGAGGAACAATGAGCAGTTCTTC. Amino acid sequence: CASSFPPIMGLARNNEQFF.

The rearrangement uses TRBV5-1 and TRBJ2-2; possible D gene TRBD1, 5 bases. The CDR3 spans 17 residues. V was trimmed by 1 base and J by 1 base, leaving 14 bases between them. From germline, CDR1 is SGHRS and CDR2 YFSETQ. CDR3 loop: CASSLFGQGGNTGELFF. CDR3 sequence (DNA): TGCGCCAGCAGCTTGTTCGGGCAGGGCGGGAACACCGGGGAGCTGTTTTTT.

The chain carries TRBV7-9 and TRBJ2-7, with TRBD2 matching 9 bases. The length of the CDR3 is 14 residues. Per the germline V gene, CDR1 is SEHNR and CDR2 is FQNEAQ (reference sequence). Trimming cost V 5 bases and J 3 bases; bases outside gene matches: 5. Written as DNA, the CDR3 is TGTGCCAGCAGCCCACGACTAGCGGTCTACGAGCAGTACTTC. It encodes CASSPRLAVYEQYF.

This sequence joins TRBV5-4 and TRBJ1-6, with 10 bases matching TRBD1. Germline V gene sequence: CDR1 SGHNT, CDR2 YYREEE (reference sequence). Trimming at V came to 4 bases and at J to 7 bases, leaving 2 bases not matched to a gene. The CDR3 has 14 residues. The CDR3, as DNA: TGTGCCAGCAGCCAGGACAGGGGGAATTCACCCCTCCACTTT. Translating it yields CASSQDRGNSPLHF.

The CDR3 protein is CASSTHRDSNYGYTF. The CDR3 DNA reads TGTGCCAGCAGCACCCACCGGGATTCTAACTATGGCTACACCTTC. The chain is built from TRBV3-1 (or the pseudogene TRBV3-2) and TRBJ1-2; no clear D. The CDR3 spans 15 residues. Trimming removed 5 bases at V and 0 bases at J, with 13 bases between. CDR1 LGHDT and CDR2 YNNKEL come from the germline V gene (reference sequence).

This chain connects TRBV6-5 to TRBJ1-4; the match to TRBD1 covers 10 bases. Germline CDR1 and CDR2: MNHEY and SVGAGI. The CDR3 is made up of 15 amino acids. Germline trimming cut 6 bases from V and 8 bases from J; bases unmatched to any gene: 9. CDR3 residues: CASSADRGLREKLFF. CDR3 nucleotides: TGTGCCAGCAGCGCTGACAGGGGGCTTCGCGAAAAACTGTTTTTT.

The table lists this clone with a count of one. V and J are TRBV9 and TRBJ1-3, with 7 positions matching TRBD1. Trimming took 4 bases from V and 1 from J; bases not matched to a gene: 5. Germline assignment: CDR1 SGDLS and CDR2 YYNGEE. This CDR3 has 15 residues. CDR3 sequence (DNA): TGTGCCAGCAGCTCCCGGACAGGTTCTGGAAACACCATATATTTT. Residues: CASSSRTGSGNTIYF. The whole variable domain, remainder taken from reference TRBV9 and TRBJ1-3, is DSGVTQTPKHLITATGQRVTLRCSPRSGDLSVYWYQQSLDQGLQFLIQYYNGEERAKGNILERFSAQQFPDLHSELNLSSLELGDSALYFCASSSRTGSGNTIYFGEGSWLTVV.

DNA for the CDR3: TGTGCCACCAGCACAGAGATTAGCGGGAGGGACACAGATACGCAGTATTTT. Amino acids: CATSTEISGRDTDTQYF. The gene calls are TRBV15 and TRBJ2-3, with 11 bases identical to TRBD2. This CDR3 contains 17 residues. Germline loops: CDR1 LNHNV, CDR2 YYDKDF (reference sequence). Trimming took 4 bases from V and 2 from J; bases not matched to a gene: 8.

The chain recombines TRBV6-6 with TRBJ1-2; D remains ambiguous. Trimming stripped 6 bases from V and 3 bases from J, with 17 bases between. CDR3 length: 15 amino acids. Germline assignment: CDR1 MNHNY and CDR2 SVGAGI (reference sequence). The CDR3 DNA is TGTGCCAGCAGCCCTCCAACGGTCGAGGACTATGGCTACACCTTC. This translates into CASSPPTVEDYGYTF.

The genes are TRBV14 and TRBJ2-1; 10 bases are a match to TRBD2. Germline-derived CDR1 and CDR2 are SGHDN and FVKESK. The CDR3 loop spans 15 amino acids. The V and J ends lost 5 bases and 0 bases, in that order; junction bases with no gene match: 1. The CDR3 sequence: CASSSSGSSYNEQFF. As DNA, the CDR3 is TGTGCCAGCAGCTCTAGCGGGAGCTCCTACAATGAGCAGTTCTTC.

The chain joins TRBV25-1 to TRBJ1-2; possible D gene TRBD1, 5 bases. CDR3 length: 16 amino acids. The germline V gene has CDR1 MGHDK and CDR2 SYGVNS. Trimming took 0 bases from V and 3 from J, leaving 14 bases between them. The chain's CDR3 is CASSEYFQAGHYGYTF. Here the CDR3 DNA reads TGTGCCAGCAGTGAATATTTTCAGGCAGGGCACTATGGCTACACCTTC.

The chain combines TRBV19 with TRBJ1-1; 8 bases match TRBD1. The CDR3 covers 13 residues. J was trimmed by 4 bases and V by 5 bases; bases with no gene match: 3. CDR1 and CDR2 (germline): LNHDA, SQIVND (reference sequence). This CDR3 is CASSLQGATEAFF. The CDR3 DNA reads as TGTGCCAGTAGTCTCCAGGGGGCCACTGAAGCTTTCTTT.

V usage is TRBV7-9 and J usage is TRBJ2-1, with a tentative D call TRBD2 (5 bases). The CDR3 runs 14 residues. V was pared by 1 base and J by 8 bases, with 12 bases between. Per the germline V gene, CDR1 is SEHNR and CDR2 is FQNEAQ (reference sequence). The CDR3, as DNA: TGTGCCAGCAGCTTAGGTTATACTAGGGATGAGCAGTTCTTC. Its protein is CASSLGYTRDEQFF.

The J gene is TRBJ1-2, the V gene TRBV23-1; TRBD1 matches 10 bases. TRBV23-1 is given ORF status, its function remaining uncertain. The CDR3 extends over 15 amino acids. Trimming at V came to 0 bases and at J to 6 bases, leaving 4 bases not matched to a gene. CDR3 DNA sequence: TGCGCCAGCAGTCAATCGGCGGGACAGGGGAATGGCTACACCTTC. This gives the protein CASSQSAGQGNGYTF.